This T cell receptor beta chain was retrieved from a study of T-cell reconstitution after alpha-beta-depleted transplantation in children. Overall study results and limits: Approximately two months post-transplant, alpha-beta T cells reportedly originated from several hundred expanded graft clones. Fresh T-cell production supplied most of the T-cell counts and diversity seen one year after transplant.

This clonotype was found a few times. Its cognate antigen is unknown. Molecular barcoding with unique molecular identifiers was used for the TCRbeta library. TCRdb re-called the PCR reads through MiXCR, storing one row per CDR3 protein. The table shows more than 400,000 distinct CDR3 sequences, with approximately 41% occurring only once. The CDR3 length is 13 residues. The germline gives CDR1 SNHLY, CDR2 FYNNEI. Trimming shortened V by 4 bases and J by 4 bases, and 10 bases separated the two germline ends. The chain recombines TRBV2 with TRBJ2-5; the D gene is possibly TRBD2 (5 bases). Sequenced here: PBMCs, sampled before TCRalphabeta/CD19-depleted stem cell transplant. This TCR was recovered from a girl aged 2-10 years with aplastic anemia, due to receive a stem cell transplant. CDR3 loop: CASSGERRETQYF. CDR3 DNA sequence: TGTGCCAGCAGTGGAGAGCGGCGAGAGACCCAGTACTTC.